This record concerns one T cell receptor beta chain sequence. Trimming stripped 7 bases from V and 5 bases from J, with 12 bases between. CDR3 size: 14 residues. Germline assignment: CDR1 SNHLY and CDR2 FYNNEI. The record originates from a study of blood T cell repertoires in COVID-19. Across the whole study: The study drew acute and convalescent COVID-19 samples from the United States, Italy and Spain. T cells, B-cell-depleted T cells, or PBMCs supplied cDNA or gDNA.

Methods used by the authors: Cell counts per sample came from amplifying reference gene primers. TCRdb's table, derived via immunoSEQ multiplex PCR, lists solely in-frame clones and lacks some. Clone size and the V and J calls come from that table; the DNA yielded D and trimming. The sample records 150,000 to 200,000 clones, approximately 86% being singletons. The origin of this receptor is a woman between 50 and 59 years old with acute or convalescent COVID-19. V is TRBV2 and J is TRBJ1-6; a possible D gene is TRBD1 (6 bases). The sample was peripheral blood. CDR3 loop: CASTWTADNSPLHF. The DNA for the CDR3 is TGTGCCAGCACTTGGACAGCAGATAATTCACCCCTCCACTTT.